The T cell receptor (beta chain) under discussion was sequenced for a study of T-cell reconstitution after alpha-beta-depleted transplantation in children. It was with unique molecular identifiers that the TCRbeta library was prepared. One entry per CDR3 protein, called by TCRdb with MiXCR from the PCR reads. The data show hundreds of thousands of distinct CDR3 sequences, roughly a tenth seen once. Per the germline V gene, CDR1 is SGHTA and CDR2 is FQGTGA. V shed 5 bases and J 5 bases; nucleotides not matched to a gene: 6. This CDR3 comprises 14 residues. This clonotype was recorded at least ten times.

This clonotype originated in a child less than two years old with acute myeloid leukemia, due to receive a stem cell transplant. The chain carries TRBV7-3 and TRBJ2-4, with 7 bases matching TRBD1. The sequencing here drew on PBMCs, taken before TCRalphabeta/CD19-depleted stem cell transplant. DNA of the CDR3: TGTGCCAGCAGCCCTGGGGACAGAGAAAACATTCAGTACTTC. The encoded protein is CASSPGDRENIQYF.